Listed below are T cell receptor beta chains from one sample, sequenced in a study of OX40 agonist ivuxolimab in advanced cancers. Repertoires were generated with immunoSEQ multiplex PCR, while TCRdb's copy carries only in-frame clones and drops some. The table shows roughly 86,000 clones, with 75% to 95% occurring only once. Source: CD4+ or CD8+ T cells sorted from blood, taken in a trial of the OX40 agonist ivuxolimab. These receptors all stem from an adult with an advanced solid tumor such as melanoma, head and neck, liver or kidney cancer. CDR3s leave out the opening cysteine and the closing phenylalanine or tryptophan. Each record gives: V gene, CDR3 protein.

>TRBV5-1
ASSFREGAYGYT
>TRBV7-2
ASSWRLAGNTGELF
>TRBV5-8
ASRMVAEAF
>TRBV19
ASSIDLPRGAYEQY
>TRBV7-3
ASSSNSWGGRSGANVLT
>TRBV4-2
ASSQKGDYEQY
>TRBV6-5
ASRNRAEAF
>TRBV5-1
ASSLGYDEGWSYT
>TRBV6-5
ASSYRSILTYEQY
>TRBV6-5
ASSPPGLRREQY